Listed below are T cell receptor beta chains from one sample, sequenced in a study of blood T cells in healthy people across ages. TCRdb recomputed calls from the 5' RACE reads with MiXCR, one row per CDR3 protein. The table lists more than 1.4 million distinct CDR3 sequences, 35% to 45% of them singletons. The sequenced sample consisted of blood. The source is a woman under 30 in good health. Each CDR3 is given with its conserved first and last residue. The D gene is left open where the match is weak. Clone size appears in some rows only: once, few, many, or a class for an expanded clone.

D | J | size | V | CDR3 | DNA
TRBD1 | TRBJ2-5 | . | TRBV30 | CASNRDRGQETQYF | TGTGCCTCCAACAGAGACAGGGGGCAAGAGACCCAGTACTTC
. | TRBJ1-5 | . | TRBV9 | CASSVGWNSNQPQHF | TGTGCCAGCAGCGTAGGATGGAATAGCAATCAGCCCCAGCATTTT
TRBD2 | TRBJ2-5 | few | TRBV12-3/TRBV12-4 | CASSPQEVWGGETQYF | TGTGCCAGCAGTCCTCAAGAGGTCTGGGGGGGAGAGACCCAGTACTTC
. | TRBJ1-3 | . | TRBV14 | CASSQQGLSGNTIYF | TGTGCCAGCAGCCAACAGGGACTCTCTGGAAACACCATATATTTT
. | TRBJ2-5 | . | TRBV2 | CASSAVAGQETQYF | TGTGCCAGCAGTGCGGTGGCAGGGCAAGAGACCCAGTACTTC
. | TRBJ2-1 | few | TRBV20-1 | CSARDHLAPNNEQFF | TGCAGTGCTAGAGATCATCTAGCCCCGAACAATGAGCAGTTCTTC
. | TRBJ1-2 | few | TRBV20-1 | CSARVEGRDYGYTF | TGCAGTGCTAGAGTCGAGGGGCGCGACTATGGCTACACCTTC
. | TRBJ2-1 | . | TRBV27 | CASSLGDLYNEQFF | TGTGCCAGCAGTTTAGGGGACTTATACAATGAGCAGTTCTTC
TRBD2 | TRBJ2-1 | many | TRBV10-3 | CAISAMLAGGIDNEQFF | TGTGCCATCAGTGCTATGCTAGCGGGAGGTATCGACAATGAGCAGTTCTTC
. | TRBJ2-7 | few | TRBV29-1 | CSVEFGGYEQYF | TGCAGCGTTGAATTCGGGGGCTACGAGCAGTACTTC
TRBD1 | TRBJ2-5 | few | TRBV20-1 | CSARGTGGPYQETQYF | TGCAGTGCTAGAGGTACAGGGGGCCCGTACCAAGAGACCCAGTACTTC
. | TRBJ1-5 | . | TRBV5-6 | CASSLVGGQGNQPQHF | TGTGCCAGCAGCTTGGTCGGCGGCCAGGGGAATCAGCCCCAGCATTTT
. | TRBJ2-2 | few | TRBV12-3/TRBV12-4 | CASIATGPLAGGELFF | TGTGCCAGCATCGCTACCGGACCCCTCGCTGGCGGGGAGCTGTTTTTT
. | TRBJ1-2 | . | TRBV12-3/TRBV12-4 | CASSDTGTYGYTF | TGTGCCAGCAGTGATACAGGGACCTATGGCTACACCTTC
TRBD2 | TRBJ2-1 | . | TRBV20-1 | CSATAGGLGNEQFF | TGCAGTGCTACAGCGGGGGGCCTGGGCAATGAGCAGTTCTTC
. | TRBJ2-1 | . | TRBV6-2/TRBV6-3 | CASRLEGSYNEQFF | TGTGCCAGCAGGCTAGAGGGGTCCTACAATGAGCAGTTCTTC
. | TRBJ2-1 | . | TRBV5-1 | CASRLRASDEQFF | TGCGCCAGCAGGCTCCGGGCTAGCGACGAGCAGTTCTTC
TRBD1 | TRBJ1-2 | . | TRBV3-1 | CASSQLGAGGDGYTF | TGTGCCAGCAGCCAACTTGGCGCAGGGGGCGATGGCTACACCTTC
TRBD2 | TRBJ2-1 | few | TRBV5-6 | CASSPKQLAGLKQFF | TGTGCCAGCAGCCCCAAGCAACTAGCGGGGCTGAAGCAGTTCTTC